The following is a T cell receptor beta chain sequence with its context. About 0.5 to 1 ug RNA was reverse transcribed with random hexamers. Amplification of the TCR beta CDR3 was carried out by immunoSEQ multiplex PCR, which spanned a total of 54 Vbeta and 13 Jbeta segments. TCRdb reanalysed the immunoSEQ multiplex PCR reads using MiXCR and keeps one entry per CDR3 protein. The sample has around 79,000 distinct CDR3 sequences, approximately 93% seen once. This specimen belongs to a study of CD8 T cells in Susac syndrome. CDR1 SGDLS and CDR2 YYNGEE come from the germline V gene. The CDR3 sequence is 14 residues long. V was clipped by 0 bases and J by 1 base, with 7 bases between them.

This sequence joins TRBV9 and TRBJ2-5; D is unresolved. This TCR came from a human donor with Susac syndrome. The sequencing input was CD8+ T cells from PBMCs. As DNA, the CDR3 is TGTGCCAGCAGCGTAGGGGAACCCCAAGAGACCCAGTACTTC. This codes for CASSVGEPQETQYF.